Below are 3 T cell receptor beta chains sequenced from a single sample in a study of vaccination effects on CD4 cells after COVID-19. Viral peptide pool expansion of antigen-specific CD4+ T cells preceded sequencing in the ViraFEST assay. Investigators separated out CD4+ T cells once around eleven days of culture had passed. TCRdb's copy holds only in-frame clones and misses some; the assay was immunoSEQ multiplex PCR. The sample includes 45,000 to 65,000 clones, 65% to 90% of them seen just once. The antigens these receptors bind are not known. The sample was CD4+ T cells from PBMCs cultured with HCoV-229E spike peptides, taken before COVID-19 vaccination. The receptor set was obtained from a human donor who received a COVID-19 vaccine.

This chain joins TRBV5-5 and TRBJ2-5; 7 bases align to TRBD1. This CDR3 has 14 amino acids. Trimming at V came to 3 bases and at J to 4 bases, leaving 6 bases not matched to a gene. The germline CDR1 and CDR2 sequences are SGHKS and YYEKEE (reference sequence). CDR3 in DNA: TGTGCCAGCAGCTCCGGGACAGTCCTAGAGACCCAGTACTTC. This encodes CASSSGTVLETQYF. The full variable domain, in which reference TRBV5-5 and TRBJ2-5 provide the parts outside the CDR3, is DAGVTQSPTHLIKTRGQQVTLRCSPISGHKSVSWYQQVLGQGPQFIFQYYEKEERGRGNFPDRFSARQFPNYSSELNVNALLLGDSALYLCASSSGTVLETQYFGPGTRLLVL.

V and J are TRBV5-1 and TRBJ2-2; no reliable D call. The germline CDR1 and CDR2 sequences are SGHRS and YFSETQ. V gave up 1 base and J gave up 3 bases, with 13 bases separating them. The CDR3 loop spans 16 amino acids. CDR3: CASSLLGPLDTGELFF. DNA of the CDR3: TGCGCCAGCAGCTTGTTAGGACCCCTGGACACCGGGGAGCTGTTTTTT.

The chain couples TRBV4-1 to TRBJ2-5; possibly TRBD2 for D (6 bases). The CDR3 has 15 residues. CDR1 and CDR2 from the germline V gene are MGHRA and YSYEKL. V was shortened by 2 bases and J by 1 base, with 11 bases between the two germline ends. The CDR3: CASSQTWRGQETQYF. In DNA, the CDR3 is TGCGCCAGCAGCCAAACCTGGCGGGGCCAAGAGACCCAGTACTTC.